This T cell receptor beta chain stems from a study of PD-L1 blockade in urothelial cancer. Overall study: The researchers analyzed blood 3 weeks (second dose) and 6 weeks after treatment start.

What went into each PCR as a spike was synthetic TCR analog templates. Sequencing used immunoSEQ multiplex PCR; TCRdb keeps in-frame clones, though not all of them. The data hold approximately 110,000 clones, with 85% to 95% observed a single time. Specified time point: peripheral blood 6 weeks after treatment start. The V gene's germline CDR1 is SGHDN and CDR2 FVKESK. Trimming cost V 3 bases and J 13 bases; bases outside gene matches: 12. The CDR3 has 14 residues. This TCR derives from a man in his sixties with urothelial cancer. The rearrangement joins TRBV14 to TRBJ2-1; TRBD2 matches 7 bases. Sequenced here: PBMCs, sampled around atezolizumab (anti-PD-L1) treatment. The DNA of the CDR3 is TGTGCCAGCAGCCAGGCTGCCCCCCTAGCGGAACAGTTCTTC. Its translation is CASSQAAPLAEQFF.